This T cell receptor (beta chain) was sequenced during a study of blood T cell repertoires in COVID-19. On the study more broadly: T cells, B-cell-depleted T cells, or PBMCs provided the cDNA or gDNA that served as material.

TCRdb keeps only in-frame clones here, not all; method: immunoSEQ multiplex PCR. The sample records about 120,000 clones, 79% being singletons. The junction had 4 bases not matched to a gene; V was cut back by 4 bases and J by 1 base. CDR3 length: 15 residues. The germline gives CDR1 MNHEY, CDR2 SVGAGI. Source material: peripheral blood. The sequence was obtained from a man between 40 and 49 years old with active or convalescent COVID-19. The chain employs TRBV6-5 and TRBJ1-5, with 7 positions matching TRBD1. In nucleotides, the CDR3 is TGTGCCAGCAGTTCCGGGACAGCAAGCAATCAGCCCCAGCATTTT. Translated: CASSSGTASNQPQHF.